This TCR beta chain was identified during a study of T-cell reconstitution after alpha-beta-depleted transplantation in children. This CDR3 contains 15 residues. The V end lost 0 bases, the J end lost 3 bases, and 13 bases lay between the germline ends. Germline V gene sequence: CDR1 SGHRS, CDR2 YFSETQ. TCRbeta library preparation incorporated unique molecular identifiers. One entry per CDR3 protein, called by TCRdb with MiXCR from the PCR reads. Of about 500,000 distinct CDR3 sequences listed, over 25% are singletons. Source: PBMCs from the stem cell graft donor, taken from the stem cell graft. This sequence joins TRBV5-1 and TRBJ2-7; D is possibly TRBD1 or TRBD2 (5 bases each). The receptor comes from a human donor who donated a stem cell graft to a child with aplastic anemia. CDR3 DNA: TGCGCCAGCAGCTTGGATGGGACGGATAACTACGAGCAGTACGTC. Its translation is CASSLDGTDNYEQYV.